Given below is one T cell receptor beta chain in context. Which antigen it targets is not known. No much larger clone exists at a distance of one base, and base qualities are not known. The method behind the library was 5' RACE. The sequencer listed for this sample is Illumina HiSeq 2500. The second PCR ran for roughly 7 to 12 cycles and used a J-beta primer mix along with a sample-barcoded 5' primer. A template-switch 5' adaptor carrying 12 random nucleotides introduced a unique molecular identifier onto each TCR beta cDNA molecule. At least 3 million CDR3-containing paired-end reads were obtained from each sample. First-strand cDNA synthesis was performed from all RNA using the Mint cDNA synthesis kit, with priming by a TRBC-specific oligonucleotide. All cDNA was treated with uracil-DNA glycosylase and then went through a first 18-cycle PCR with the universal primers M1SS and BC2_uni_R. The authors' pipeline ran thus. Normalization of each sample was performed by random selection of 1 million high-quality reads, each carrying a distinct molecular identifier. Instead of being binned into consensus sequences, reads that shared molecular identifiers were thrown out. MiTCR, set to a Q25 quality threshold and the strictest error-elimination algorithm, was used for CDR3 identification, clonotype clustering and error correction. A nonparametric unseen species model with Euler transformation was used to estimate a lower bound on total TCR beta diversity. TCRdb reworked the public reads: Q25 trimming with fastp, MiXCR clone assembly, productive beta chains retained. Rows are unified per CDR3 protein, each entry keeping the most common DNA and genes. The V and J calls and clone size are TCRdb's, not the authors'. Across this sample there are over 1,300,000 distinct CDR3 sequences, with almost 60% seen only once. Under 8.5% of the sample is taken by the ten largest.

These data are taken from a study of blood T cells in healthy people across ages (dated by TCRdb to between 2015 and 2017). About the study as a whole: In model experiments, template switching captured about one uniquely barcoded TCR beta cDNA molecule for every two T cells. Using deep sequencing normalized with unique cDNA molecular identifiers, the study measured how TCR beta repertoire diversity changes with age. The donors were split into four age groups: young (average 16 years), middle-aged (roughly 39), aged (approximately 60) and long-lived (approximately 80). To avoid experimental bias, donors of different ages were distributed randomly across sequencing lanes. The study analyzed two additional independent replicas of 1 million unique cDNA reads from the same blood draw for two donors, one aged 18 to 29 and one aged 80 or older.

Relative to germline, V is 8 bases shorter and J is 5 bases shorter, with 18 bases between their ends. CDR1 and CDR2, looked up from the germline V gene (reference sequence), are DFQATT and SNEGSKA. Including the terminal cysteine and phenylalanine, the CDR3 comprises 13 residues. Here the CDR3 DNA is all that survives: 39 bases in frame from base 1. The research as a whole found: There was a strong correlation between observed TCR beta diversity and the percentage of naive T cells measured by flow cytometry. Bulk unsorted PBMC profiling prevented conclusive comparison of naive and antigen-experienced compartments. Because the CMV infection status of the donors was unknown, age-related changes in expanded clonotypes may potentially have been confounded. Total diversity estimates from one million sequenced T cells were considered lower bounds and underestimates. Compared with the aged group, more naive CD4+ T cells, fewer expanded clones and increased TCR diversity were shown by the long-lived group, suggesting age selection. As age increased, observed TCR beta diversity per million T cells dropped in a roughly linear way, and a significant reduction was already evident by age around 41.

Systemically healthy Caucasian individuals from Russia, around 38 in total and aged about 6 to 95 years, were included as donors. Each donor gave 8.5 to 10 milliliters of peripheral blood, collected into EDTA-treated Vacutainer tubes. PBMCs were isolated by Ficoll-Paque density-gradient centrifugation, with at least 6.5 million obtained per sample. Trizol reagent was used to extract total RNA from PBMCs, with at least 5.5 micrograms per sample. For every donor, flow cytometry on a PBMC aliquot measured the percentage of naive CD45RAhigh/CD27high T cells. This TCR was recovered from a man younger than 35 in good health. The sample consisted of blood. The sequence joins TRBV20-1 to TRBJ2-5, with the D call perhaps TRBD1 or TRBD2, as 5 bases match in each case. The CDR3 protein is CSPDQGRVETQYF. The DNA sequence is TGCAGTCCAGACCAGGGACGGGTCGAGACCCAGTACTTC.